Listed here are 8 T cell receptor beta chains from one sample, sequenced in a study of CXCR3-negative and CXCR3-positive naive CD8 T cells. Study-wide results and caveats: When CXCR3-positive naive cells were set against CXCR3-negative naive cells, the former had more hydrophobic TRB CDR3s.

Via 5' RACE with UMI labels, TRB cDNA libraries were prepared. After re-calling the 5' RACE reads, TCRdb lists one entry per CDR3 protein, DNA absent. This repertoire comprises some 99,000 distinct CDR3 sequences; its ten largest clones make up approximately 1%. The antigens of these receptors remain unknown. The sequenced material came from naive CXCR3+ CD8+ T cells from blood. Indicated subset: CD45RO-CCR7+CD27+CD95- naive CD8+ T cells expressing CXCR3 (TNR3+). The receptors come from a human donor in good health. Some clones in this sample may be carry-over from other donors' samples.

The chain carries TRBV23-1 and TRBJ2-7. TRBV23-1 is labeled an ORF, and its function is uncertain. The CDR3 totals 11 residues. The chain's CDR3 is CASSQYHEQYF.

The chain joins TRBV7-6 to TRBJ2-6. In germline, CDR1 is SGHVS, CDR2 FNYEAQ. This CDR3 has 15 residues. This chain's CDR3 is CASSLGEPGANVLTF. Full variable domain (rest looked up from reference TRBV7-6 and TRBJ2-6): GAGVSQSPRYKVTKRGQDVALRCDPISGHVSLYWYRQALGQGPEFLTYFNYEAQQDKSGLPNDRFSAERPEGSISTLTIQRTEQRDSAMYRCASSLGEPGANVLTFGAGSRLTVL.

The CDR3 protein is CSARGLTENTEAFF. The J gene is TRBJ1-1, the V gene TRBV20-1; TCRdb picks TRBD1, but there is no DNA to check that call. Looked up from germline, CDR1 is DFQATT and CDR2 is SNEGSKA (reference sequence). The CDR3 consists of 14 residues.

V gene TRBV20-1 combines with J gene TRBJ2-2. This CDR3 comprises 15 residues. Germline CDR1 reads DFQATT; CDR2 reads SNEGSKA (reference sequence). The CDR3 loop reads CSARDTTSNTGELFF.

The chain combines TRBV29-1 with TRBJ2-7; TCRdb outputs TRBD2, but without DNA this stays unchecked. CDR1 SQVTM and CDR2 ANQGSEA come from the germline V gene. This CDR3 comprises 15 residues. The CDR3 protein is CSVEDRSGGPYEQYF.

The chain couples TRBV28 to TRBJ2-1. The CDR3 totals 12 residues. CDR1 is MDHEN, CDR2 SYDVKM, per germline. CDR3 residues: CASSSPGNEQFF.

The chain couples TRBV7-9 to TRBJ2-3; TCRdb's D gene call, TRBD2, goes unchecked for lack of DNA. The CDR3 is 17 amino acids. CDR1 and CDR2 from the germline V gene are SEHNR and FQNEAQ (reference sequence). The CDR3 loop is CASSPRLAGGPSHTQYF.

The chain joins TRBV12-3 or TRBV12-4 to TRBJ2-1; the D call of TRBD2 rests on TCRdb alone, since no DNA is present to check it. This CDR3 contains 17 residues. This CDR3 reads CASSPGLAGDMINEQFF.